The rows below give T cell receptor beta chains drawn from one sample of a study of glioma-infiltrating T cells after dendritic cell vaccination. Profiled with immunoSEQ multiplex PCR; TCRdb holds only in-frame clones, not every one. The sample holds 75,000 to 100,000 clones; approximately 81% are singletons and the top ten take nearly 6%. Specimen: blood, collected before dendritic cell vaccination. The receptors originated from a human donor with glioblastoma. CDR3s include the opening cysteine and the closing phenylalanine or tryptophan. Fields, in order: clone size, D gene, V gene, J gene, CDR3 DNA, CDR3 protein. The D gene is left open where the match is weak. Some rows have no size entry. The others give once, few or many, or a class for an expanded clone.

many	.	TRBV19	TRBJ2-7	TGTGCCAGTAGTAGCCTAGCGACTTCCTACGAGCAGTACTTC	CASSSLATSYEQYF
.	.	TRBV18	TRBJ1-1	TGTGCCAGCTCACCTTCAGCAGGGAACACTGAAGCTTTCTTT	CASSPSAGNTEAFF
.	.	TRBV19	TRBJ1-2	TGTGCCAGTAGTAACCAGGCCGGAGGGTATGGCTACACCTTC	CASSNQAGGYGYTF
.	.	TRBV5-4	TRBJ2-3	TGTGCCAGCAGCTTTTCCCCACATGTCACCGATACGCAGTATTTT	CASSFSPHVTDTQYF
.	TRBD1	TRBV5-1	TRBJ2-7	TGCGCCAGCAGCACCCGGGACAGGGTCTACGAGCAGTACTTC	CASSTRDRVYEQYF
once	TRBD2	TRBV9	TRBJ2-7	TGTGCCAGCAGCGTAGGCCCCCGGGAGGGGGCCTACGAGCAGTACTTC	CASSVGPREGAYEQYF
.	.	TRBV11-3	TRBJ2-7	TGTGCCAGCAGCTTAGGTCCCGGAGAAGCCTACGAGCAGTACTTC	CASSLGPGEAYEQYF
.	.	TRBV30	TRBJ1-2	TGTGCCTGGAGTGTACTACCCGGCTATGGCTACACCTTC	CAWSVLPGYGYTF
.	TRBD1	TRBV27	TRBJ2-7	TGTGCCAGCAGTCGGGACAGGGATGCCTACGAGCAGTACTTC	CASSRDRDAYEQYF
.	.	TRBV2	TRBJ2-1	TGTGCCAGCAGTGAAGGGCTCCCAGGCGATGAGCAGTTCTTC	CASSEGLPGDEQFF
few	.	TRBV29-1	TRBJ1-2	TGCAGCGTTGGGCCTCGGGGAGGCTACACCTTC	CSVGPRGGYTF
.	TRBD2	TRBV10-3	TRBJ2-5	TGTGCCATCAGTGCTGGGAGGGAAGAGACCCAGTACTTC	CAISAGREETQYF
few	TRBD2	TRBV5-6	TRBJ2-7	TGTGCCAGCAGCGTCAGGGGACCGGGACTAGTCTACGAGCAGTACTTC	CASSVRGPGLVYEQYF
.	.	TRBV5-1	TRBJ2-7	TGCGCCAGCTCGCGGGGCTACGAGCAGTACTTC	CASSRGYEQYF
.	.	TRBV6-1	TRBJ1-2	TGTGCCAGCGGTCACAGGGAGAACTATGGCTACACCTTC	CASGHRENYGYTF
.	TRBD1	TRBV28	TRBJ2-5	TGTGCCAGCAGTTTCCCCGGGACAGGGGGGGAGACCCAGTACTTC	CASSFPGTGGETQYF
.	TRBD1	TRBV5-1	TRBJ2-7	TGCGCCAGCAGCTTGGTGACAGGGGGCACCTACGAGCAGTACTTC	CASSLVTGGTYEQYF
.	TRBD2	TRBV6-5	TRBJ2-1	TGTGCTCAGTGGCTAGCGGACTACAATGAGCAGTTCTTC	CAQWLADYNEQFF
.	TRBD1	TRBV14	TRBJ2-6	TGTGCCAGCAGCCAAAGGGGACAGGGGGCCTCTGGGGCCAACGTCCTGACTTTC	CASSQRGQGASGANVLTF
once	TRBD2	TRBV7-3	TRBJ2-1	TGTGCCAGCAGCCCGGGGACTAGGAATGAGCAGTTCTTC	CASSPGTRNEQFF
.	TRBD1	TRBV19	TRBJ1-5	TGTGCCAGTACCCAATGGGTGGGGACAGGGTACAATCAGCCCCAGCATTTT	CASTQWVGTGYNQPQHF
.	TRBD2	TRBV5-4	TRBJ2-1	TGTGCCAGCAGCTTCCTACTAGCGGGAGAAGTAGATGAGCAGTTCTTC	CASSFLLAGEVDEQFF
.	.	TRBV7-2	TRBJ2-1	TGTGCCAGCAGCTCGACTAGTGTCCGGAACAATGAGCAGTTCTTC	CASSSTSVRNNEQFF
once	TRBD2	TRBV5-1	TRBJ2-3	TGCGCCAGCAGCGCCCTGGGACTAGCGGGGACAGATACGCAGTATTTT	CASSALGLAGTDTQYF
.	.	TRBV19	TRBJ2-6	TGTGCCAGTAGTTCTCACGACAGGATTCTCTCTGGGGCCAACGTCCTGACTTTC	CASSSHDRILSGANVLTF
.	TRBD2	TRBV5-1	TRBJ2-7	TGCGCCAGCAGCTTGGCCCCTAGCGGGGTCTACGAGCAGTACTTC	CASSLAPSGVYEQYF
once	.	TRBV19	TRBJ1-5	TGTGCCAGTAGTAGTGGACAGAGCAATCAGCCCCAGCATTTT	CASSSGQSNQPQHF
.	.	TRBV9	TRBJ1-5	TGTGCCAGCAGCCCCTCCGTAGGGGTTAACAATCAGCCCCAGCATTTT	CASSPSVGVNNQPQHF